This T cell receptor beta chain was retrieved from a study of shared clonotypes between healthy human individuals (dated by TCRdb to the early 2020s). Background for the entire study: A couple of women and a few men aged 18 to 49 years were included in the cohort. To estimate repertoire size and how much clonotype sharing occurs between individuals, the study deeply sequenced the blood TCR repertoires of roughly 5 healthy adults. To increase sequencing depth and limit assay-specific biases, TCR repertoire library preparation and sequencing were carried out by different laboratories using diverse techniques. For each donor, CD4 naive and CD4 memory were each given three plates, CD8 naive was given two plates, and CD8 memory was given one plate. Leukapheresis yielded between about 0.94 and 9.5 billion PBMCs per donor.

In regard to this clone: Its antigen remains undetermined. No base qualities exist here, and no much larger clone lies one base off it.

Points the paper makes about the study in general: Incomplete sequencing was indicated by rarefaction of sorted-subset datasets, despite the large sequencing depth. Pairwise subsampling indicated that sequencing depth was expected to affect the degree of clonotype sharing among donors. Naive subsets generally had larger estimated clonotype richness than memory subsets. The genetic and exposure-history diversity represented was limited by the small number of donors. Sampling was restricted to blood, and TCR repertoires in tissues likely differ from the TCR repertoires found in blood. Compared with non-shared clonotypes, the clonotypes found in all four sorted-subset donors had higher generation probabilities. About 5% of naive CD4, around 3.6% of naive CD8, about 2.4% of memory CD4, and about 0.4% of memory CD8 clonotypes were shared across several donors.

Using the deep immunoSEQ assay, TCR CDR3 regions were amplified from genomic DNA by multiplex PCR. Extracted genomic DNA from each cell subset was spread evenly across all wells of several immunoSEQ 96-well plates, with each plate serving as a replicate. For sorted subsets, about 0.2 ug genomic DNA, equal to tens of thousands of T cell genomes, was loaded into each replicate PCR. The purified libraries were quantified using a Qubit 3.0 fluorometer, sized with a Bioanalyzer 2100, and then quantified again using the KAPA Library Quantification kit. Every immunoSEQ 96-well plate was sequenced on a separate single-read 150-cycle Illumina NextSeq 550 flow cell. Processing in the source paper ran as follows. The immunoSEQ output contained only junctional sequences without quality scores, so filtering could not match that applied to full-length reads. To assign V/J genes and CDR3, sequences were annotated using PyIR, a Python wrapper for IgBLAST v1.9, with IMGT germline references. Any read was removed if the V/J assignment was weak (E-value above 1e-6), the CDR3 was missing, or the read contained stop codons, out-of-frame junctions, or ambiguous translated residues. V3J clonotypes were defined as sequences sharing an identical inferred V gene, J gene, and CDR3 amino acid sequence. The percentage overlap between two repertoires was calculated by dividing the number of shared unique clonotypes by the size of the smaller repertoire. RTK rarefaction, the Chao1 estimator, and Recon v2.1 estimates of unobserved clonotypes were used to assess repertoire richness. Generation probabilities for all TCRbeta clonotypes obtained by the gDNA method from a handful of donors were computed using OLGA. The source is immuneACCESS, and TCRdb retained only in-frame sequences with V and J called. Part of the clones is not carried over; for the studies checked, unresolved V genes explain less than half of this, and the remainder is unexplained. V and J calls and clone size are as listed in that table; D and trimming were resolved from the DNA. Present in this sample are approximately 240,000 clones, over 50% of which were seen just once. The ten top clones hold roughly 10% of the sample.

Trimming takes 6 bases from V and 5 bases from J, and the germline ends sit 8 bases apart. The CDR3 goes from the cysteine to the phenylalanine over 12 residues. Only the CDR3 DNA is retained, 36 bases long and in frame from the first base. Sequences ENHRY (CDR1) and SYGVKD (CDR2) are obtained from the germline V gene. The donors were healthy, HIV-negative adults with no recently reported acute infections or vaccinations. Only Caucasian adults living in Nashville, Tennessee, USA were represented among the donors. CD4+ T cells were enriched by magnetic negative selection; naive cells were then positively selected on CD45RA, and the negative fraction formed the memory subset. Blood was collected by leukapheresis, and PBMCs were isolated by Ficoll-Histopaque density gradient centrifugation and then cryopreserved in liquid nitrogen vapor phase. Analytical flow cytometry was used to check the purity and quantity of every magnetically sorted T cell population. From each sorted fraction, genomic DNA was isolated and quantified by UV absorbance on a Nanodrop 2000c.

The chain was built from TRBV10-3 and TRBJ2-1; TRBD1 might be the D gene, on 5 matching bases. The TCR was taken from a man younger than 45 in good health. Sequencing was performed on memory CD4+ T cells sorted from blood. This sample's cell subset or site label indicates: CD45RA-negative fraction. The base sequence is TGTGCCATCAGACAGGTAAACAATGAGCAGTTCTTC. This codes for CAIRQVNNEQFF.